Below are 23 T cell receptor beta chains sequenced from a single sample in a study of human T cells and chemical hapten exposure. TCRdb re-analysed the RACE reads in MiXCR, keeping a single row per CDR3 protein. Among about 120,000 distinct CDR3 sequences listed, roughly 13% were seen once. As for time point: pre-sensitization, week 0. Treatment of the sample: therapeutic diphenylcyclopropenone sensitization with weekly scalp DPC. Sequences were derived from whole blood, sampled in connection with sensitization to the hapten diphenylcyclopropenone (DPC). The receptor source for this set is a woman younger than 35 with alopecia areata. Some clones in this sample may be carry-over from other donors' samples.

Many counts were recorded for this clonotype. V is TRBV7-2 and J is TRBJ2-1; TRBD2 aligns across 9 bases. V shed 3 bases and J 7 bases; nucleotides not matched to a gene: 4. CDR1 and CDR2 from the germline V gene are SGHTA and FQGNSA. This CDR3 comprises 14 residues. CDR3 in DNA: TGTGCCAGCAGCTTGGGCGGGGGGGCAAATGAGCAGTTCTTC. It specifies CASSLGGGANEQFF.

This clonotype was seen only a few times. The CDR3 bases are TGTGCCAGCAGCTTAGGTGTCGGGACTCCGTCTAACTATGGCTACACCTTC. This gives the protein CASSLGVGTPSNYGYTF. V usage is TRBV7-9 and J usage is TRBJ1-2; TRBD1 is a possible D gene (5 bases). V dropped 1 base and J dropped 0 bases, with 15 bases sitting between them. The CDR3 is 17 amino acids. CDR1 is SEHNR and CDR2 is FQNEAQ in the germline V gene (reference sequence).

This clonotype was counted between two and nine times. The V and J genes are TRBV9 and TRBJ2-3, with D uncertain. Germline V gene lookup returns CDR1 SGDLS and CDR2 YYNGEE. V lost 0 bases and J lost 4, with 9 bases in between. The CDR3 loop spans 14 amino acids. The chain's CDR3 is CASSVVPTPDTQYF. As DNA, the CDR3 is TGTGCCAGCAGCGTAGTCCCGACTCCAGATACGCAGTATTTT.

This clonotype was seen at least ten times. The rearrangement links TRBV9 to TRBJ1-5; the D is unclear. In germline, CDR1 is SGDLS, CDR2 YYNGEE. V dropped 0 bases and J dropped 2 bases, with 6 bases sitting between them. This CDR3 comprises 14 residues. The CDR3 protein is CASSVGGGNQPQHF. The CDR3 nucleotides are TGTGCCAGCAGCGTAGGGGGAGGCAATCAGCCCCAGCATTTT.

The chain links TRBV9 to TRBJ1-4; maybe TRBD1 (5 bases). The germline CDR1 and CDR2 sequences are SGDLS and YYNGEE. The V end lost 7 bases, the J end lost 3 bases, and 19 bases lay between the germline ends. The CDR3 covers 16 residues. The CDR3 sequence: CASAVGPTGANEKLFF. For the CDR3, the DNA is TGTGCCAGCGCGGTGGGGCCCACTGGGGCTAATGAAAAACTGTTTTTT.

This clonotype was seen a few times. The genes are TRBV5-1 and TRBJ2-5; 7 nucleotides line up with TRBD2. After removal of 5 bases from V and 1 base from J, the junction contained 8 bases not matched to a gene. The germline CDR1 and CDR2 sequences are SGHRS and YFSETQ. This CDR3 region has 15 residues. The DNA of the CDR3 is TGCGCCAGCAGTCACGCCGGGACTATCCAAGAGACCCAGTACTTC. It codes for CASSHAGTIQETQYF.

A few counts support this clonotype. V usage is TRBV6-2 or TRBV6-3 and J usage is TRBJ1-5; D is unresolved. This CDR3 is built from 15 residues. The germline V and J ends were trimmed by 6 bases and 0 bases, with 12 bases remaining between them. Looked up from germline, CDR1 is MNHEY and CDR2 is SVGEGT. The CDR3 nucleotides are TGTGCCAGCAGCCCTTCGAGAGCTAGCAATCAGCCCCAGCATTTT. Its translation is CASSPSRASNQPQHF.

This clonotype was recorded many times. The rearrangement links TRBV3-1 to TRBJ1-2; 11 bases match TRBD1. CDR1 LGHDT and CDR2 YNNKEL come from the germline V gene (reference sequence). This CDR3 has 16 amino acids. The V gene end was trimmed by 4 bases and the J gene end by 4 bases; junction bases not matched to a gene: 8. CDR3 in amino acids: CASSPRTGGVGYGYTF. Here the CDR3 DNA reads TGTGCCAGCAGCCCTCGGACAGGGGGCGTTGGCTATGGCTACACCTTC.

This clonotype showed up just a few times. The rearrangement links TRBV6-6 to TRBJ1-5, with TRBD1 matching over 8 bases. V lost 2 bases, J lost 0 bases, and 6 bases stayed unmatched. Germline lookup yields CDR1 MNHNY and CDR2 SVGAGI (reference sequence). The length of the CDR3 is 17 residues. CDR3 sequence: CASSYGQGRTSNQPQHF. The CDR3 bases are TGTGCCAGCAGTTACGGACAGGGACGAACTAGCAATCAGCCCCAGCATTTT.

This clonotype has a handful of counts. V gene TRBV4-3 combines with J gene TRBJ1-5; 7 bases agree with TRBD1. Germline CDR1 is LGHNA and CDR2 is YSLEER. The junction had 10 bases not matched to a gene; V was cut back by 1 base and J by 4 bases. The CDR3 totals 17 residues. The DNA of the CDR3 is TGCGCCAGCAGCCAAGGGTCAGGGGGATATTTGAATCAGCCCCAGCATTTT. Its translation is CASSQGSGGYLNQPQHF.

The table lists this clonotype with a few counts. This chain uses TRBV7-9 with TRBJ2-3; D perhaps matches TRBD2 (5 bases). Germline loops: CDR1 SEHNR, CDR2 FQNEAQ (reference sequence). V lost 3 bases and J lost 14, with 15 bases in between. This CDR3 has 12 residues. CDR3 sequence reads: CASSFEGVIWYF. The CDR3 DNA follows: TGTGCCAGCAGCTTCGAGGGAGTCATTTGGTATTTT.

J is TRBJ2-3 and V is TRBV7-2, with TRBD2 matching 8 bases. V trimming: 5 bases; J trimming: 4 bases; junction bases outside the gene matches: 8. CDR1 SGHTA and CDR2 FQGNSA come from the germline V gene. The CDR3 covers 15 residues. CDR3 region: CASSLGGARADTQYF. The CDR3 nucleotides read TGTGCCAGCAGCCTCGGGGGGGCCAGAGCAGATACGCAGTATTTT.

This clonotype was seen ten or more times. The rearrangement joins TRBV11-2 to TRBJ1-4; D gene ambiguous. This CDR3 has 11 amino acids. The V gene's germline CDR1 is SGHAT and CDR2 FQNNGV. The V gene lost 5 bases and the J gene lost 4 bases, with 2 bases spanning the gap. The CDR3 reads CASSLNEKLFF. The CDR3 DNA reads TGTGCCAGCAGCCTTAATGAAAAACTGTTTTTT.

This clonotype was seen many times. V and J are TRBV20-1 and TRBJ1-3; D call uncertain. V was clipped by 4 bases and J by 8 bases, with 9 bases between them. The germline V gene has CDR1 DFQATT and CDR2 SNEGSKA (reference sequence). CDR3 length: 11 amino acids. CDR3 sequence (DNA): TGCAGTGCTACGCTTGGGGACACCATATATTTT. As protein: CSATLGDTIYF.

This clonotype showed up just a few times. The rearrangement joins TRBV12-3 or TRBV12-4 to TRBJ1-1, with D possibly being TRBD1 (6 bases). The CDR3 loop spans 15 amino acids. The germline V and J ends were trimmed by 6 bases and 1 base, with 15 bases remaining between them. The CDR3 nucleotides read TGTGCCAGCAGGGTCCAGGGGCCCAGGAACACTGAAGCTTTCTTT. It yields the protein CASRVQGPRNTEAFF.

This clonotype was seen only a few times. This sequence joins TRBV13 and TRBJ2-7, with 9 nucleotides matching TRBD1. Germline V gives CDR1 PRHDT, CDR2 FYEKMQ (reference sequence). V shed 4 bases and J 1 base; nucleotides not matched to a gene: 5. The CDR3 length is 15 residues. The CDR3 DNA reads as TGTGCCAGCAGCTCCTCCGGGACAGGGTCCTACGAGCAGTACTTC. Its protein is CASSSSGTGSYEQYF.

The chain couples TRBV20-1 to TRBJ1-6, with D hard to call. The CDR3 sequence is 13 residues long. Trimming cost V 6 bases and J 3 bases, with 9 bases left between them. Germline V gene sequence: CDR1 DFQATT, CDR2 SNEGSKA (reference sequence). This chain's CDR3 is CSAPDNYNSPLHF. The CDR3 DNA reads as TGCAGTGCCCCCGATAACTATAATTCACCCCTCCACTTT.

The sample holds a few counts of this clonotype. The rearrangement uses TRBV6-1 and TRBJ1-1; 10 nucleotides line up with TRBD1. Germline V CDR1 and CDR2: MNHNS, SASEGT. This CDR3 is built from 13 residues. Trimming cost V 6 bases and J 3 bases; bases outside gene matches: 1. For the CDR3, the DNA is TGTGCCAGCAGAGGACAGGGGGACACTGAAGCTTTCTTT. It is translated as CASRGQGDTEAFF.

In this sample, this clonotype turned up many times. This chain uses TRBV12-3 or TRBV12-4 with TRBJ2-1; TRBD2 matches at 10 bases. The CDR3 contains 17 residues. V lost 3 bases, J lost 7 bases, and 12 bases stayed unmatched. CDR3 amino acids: CASSFPSSGGAVNEQFF. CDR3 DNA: TGTGCCAGCAGTTTCCCCTCAAGCGGGGGGGCCGTTAATGAGCAGTTCTTC.

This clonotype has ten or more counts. The CDR3 region has the DNA TGTGCCAGCAGTTACTCGATGGGACAGGGCAATTCACCCCTCCACTTT. Its translation: CASSYSMGQGNSPLHF. V usage is TRBV6-6 and J usage is TRBJ1-6; 9 nucleotides match TRBD1. The V gene end was trimmed by 0 bases and the J gene end by 7 bases; junction bases not matched to a gene: 4. The CDR3 extends over 16 amino acids. Germline values: CDR1 MNHNY, CDR2 SVGAGI (reference sequence).

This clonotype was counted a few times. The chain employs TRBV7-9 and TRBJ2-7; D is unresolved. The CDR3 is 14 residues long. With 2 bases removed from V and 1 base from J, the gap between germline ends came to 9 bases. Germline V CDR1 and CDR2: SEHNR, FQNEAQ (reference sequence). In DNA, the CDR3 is TGTGCCAGCAGCTTAAAAGCAGGATCCTACGAGCAGTACTTC. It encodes CASSLKAGSYEQYF. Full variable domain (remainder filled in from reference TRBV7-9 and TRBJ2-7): DTGVSQNPRHKITKRGQNVTFRCDPISEHNRLYWYRQTLGQGPEFLTYFQNEAQLEKSRLLSDRFSAERPKGSFSTLEIQRTEQGDSAMYLCASSLKAGSYEQYFGPGTRLTVT.

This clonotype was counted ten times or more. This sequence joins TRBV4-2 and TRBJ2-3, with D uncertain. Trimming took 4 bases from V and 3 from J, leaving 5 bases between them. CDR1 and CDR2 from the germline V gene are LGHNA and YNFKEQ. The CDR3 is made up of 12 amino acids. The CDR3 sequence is CASSPQTDTQYF. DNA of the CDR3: TGTGCCAGCAGCCCTCAGACAGATACGCAGTATTTT.

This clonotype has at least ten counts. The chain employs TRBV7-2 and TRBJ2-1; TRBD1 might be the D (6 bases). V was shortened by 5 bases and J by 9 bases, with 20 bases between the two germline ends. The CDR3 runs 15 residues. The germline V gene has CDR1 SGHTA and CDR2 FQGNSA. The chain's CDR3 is CASSPQTGTSSEQFF. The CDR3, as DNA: TGTGCCAGCAGCCCCCAAACCGGGACATCAAGTGAGCAGTTCTTC.